This T cell receptor (beta chain) was sequenced for a study of OX40 agonist ivuxolimab in advanced cancers. Study in general: The group had a mean age of about 60 years, ranged from 23 to 79, and was less than 85% male.

The germline CDR1 and CDR2 sequences are MNHEY and SMNVEV (reference sequence). Trimming took 5 bases from V and 2 from J; bases not matched to a gene: 3. The CDR3 has 14 amino acids. This clone was counted only a few times. Clones were sequenced by immunoSEQ multiplex PCR, and TCRdb holds only the in-frame ones, with some missing. Here the sample spans roughly 84,000 clones, 81% being singletons. The sequencing here drew on CD4+ or CD8+ T cells sorted from blood, taken in a trial of the OX40 agonist ivuxolimab. The origin of this receptor is an adult with an advanced solid tumor such as melanoma, head and neck, liver or kidney cancer. J is TRBJ2-7 and V is TRBV27, with 10 bases lining up with TRBD2. The CDR3 nucleotides are TGTGCCAGCAGTGAGCGGGAGGGCCCCTACGAGCAGTACTTC. Residues: CASSEREGPYEQYF.